This section outlines one T cell receptor (beta chain) sequence together with its context. Antigen: not known. Libraries were prepared by immunoSEQ multiplex PCR; TCRdb keeps only in-frame clonotypes and omits some of them. This sample carries approximately 25,000 clones, 72% of them seen once, and the ten largest clones take more than 9%. The CDR3 is 15 amino acids. CDR1 SGHVS and CDR2 FQNEAQ come from the germline V gene. Trimming removed 4 bases from V and 1 base from J; junction bases left unmatched: 4. This sample was included in a study of vaccination effects on CD4 cells after COVID-19. The wider study: Each person got two doses of an mRNA SARS-CoV-2 vaccine, BNT162b2 or mRNA-1273. Study-level points and caveats: Clones arising from infection and from vaccination showed marked clonal contraction late after vaccination.

ViraFEST expansion of antigen-specific CD4+ T cells with viral peptide pools preceded sequencing. With roughly 9 days of culture completed, CD4+ T cells were isolated. Prior SARS-CoV-2 infection was absent in the vaccine recipients, as shown by negative nucleocapsid antibodies. Cultures used roughly 1.8 million PBMC per well, 9 to 10 IU/ml IL-2 and about 10 ug/ml peptides. Cultures received IL-2 medium that replaced half the medium on days 3 and 7. The source material was CD4+ T cells from PBMCs cultured with SARS-CoV-2 spike peptides, sampled before COVID-19 vaccination. The chain combines TRBV7-8 with TRBJ1-1, with 9 bases lining up with TRBD1. The source of this sequence is a human donor who received a COVID-19 vaccine. Here the CDR3 reads CASSSWTGENTEAFF. The CDR3 DNA reads as TGTGCCAGCAGCTCCTGGACAGGGGAGAACACTGAAGCTTTCTTT.